The next 13 T cell receptor beta chains were all read from a single sample in a study of cytomegalovirus exposure and HLA in healthy donors. The PCR employed 60 Vbeta primers together with 13 Jbeta primers. This table comes from immunoSEQ multiplex PCR, and its TCRdb copy is limited to in-frame clones, with some not included. The sample includes some 190,000 clones, approximately 86% of them seen just once. Sequenced material: PBMCs. These receptors were obtained from a woman between 18 and 29 years old in good health and CMV-seronegative.

This sequence joins TRBV4-1 and TRBJ2-7; tentatively, D is TRBD2 (6 bases). Germline assignment: CDR1 MGHRA and CDR2 YSYEKL. Trimming pared 3 bases from V and 6 bases from J, leaving 12 bases between. The CDR3 is 13 residues long. In DNA, the CDR3 is TGCGCCAGCAGCCACCCGGGGGTACCCGAGCAGTACTTC. It translates to CASSHPGVPEQYF.

The V call is TRBV2, the J call TRBJ1-4, with D unclear. With 5 bases removed from V and 8 bases from J, the gap between germline ends came to 9 bases. Germline V gene data show CDR1 as SNHLY and CDR2 as FYNNEI. The CDR3 spans 12 residues. CDR3 residues: CASSRREEKLFF. CDR3 coding DNA: TGTGCCAGCAGTCGCCGGGAAGAAAAACTGTTTTTT.

The CDR3 DNA sequence: TGTGCCAGCAGCGCTGACGAGCGGGGGGGTTACAATGAGCAGTTCTTC. Translated: CASSADERGGYNEQFF. The chain couples TRBV4-2 to TRBJ2-1, with 10 positions matching TRBD2. This CDR3 region has 16 residues. CDR1 is LGHNA and CDR2 is YNFKEQ in the germline V gene. The J segment lost 4 bases and the V segment lost 5 bases, leaving 8 bases of the junction unmatched.

The genes are TRBV7-9 and TRBJ2-5; 7 bases map to TRBD1. The last part of the DNA fits TRBJ2-7 better; the J call may be wrong. This CDR3 region has 13 residues. Germline-derived CDR1 and CDR2 are SEHNR and FQNEAQ (reference sequence). CDR3 amino acids: CASGRTGPYEQYF. DNA for the CDR3: TGTGCCAGCGGACGGACAGGTCCCTACGAGCAGTACTTC.

The V and J genes are TRBV30 and TRBJ1-1; a possible D gene is TRBD1 (6 bases). CDR1 GTSNPN and CDR2 SVGIG come from the germline V gene (reference sequence). V lost 2 bases to trimming and J lost 6 bases, with 13 bases between them. The CDR3 is 13 amino acids. The CDR3 DNA sequence: TGTGCCTGGAGTAAGCAGGGGTGGTCTGAAGCTTTCTTT. Its protein is CAWSKQGWSEAFF. The full variable domain, in which reference TRBV30 and TRBJ1-1 provide the parts outside the CDR3, is SQTIHQWPATLVQPVGSPLSLECTVEGTSNPNLYWYRQAAGRGLQLLFYSVGIGQISSEVPQNLSASRPQDRQFILSSKKLLLSDSGFYLCAWSKQGWSEAFFGQGTRLTVV.

V is TRBV30 and J is TRBJ1-1; D call uncertain. CDR1 is GTSNPN, CDR2 SVGIG, per germline (reference sequence). Deletions cut 2 bases from V and 6 bases from J, with 13 bases between. This CDR3 contains 13 residues. DNA for the CDR3: TGTGCCTGGAGTTTAGTCCTCTCCGCTGAAGCTTTCTTT. It encodes CAWSLVLSAEAFF.

This clone was seen a single time. The chain recombines TRBV28 with TRBJ2-7; the match to TRBD2 covers 9 bases. Losses at the gene ends were 4 bases for V and 4 bases for J; bases not matched to a gene: 11. Germline V gene sequence: CDR1 MDHEN, CDR2 SYDVKM. The CDR3 is made up of 16 amino acids. CDR3 sequence (DNA): TGTGCCAGCAGTTCCCCGGGGGCGGGGGGGCGTTACGAGCAGTACTTC. Translating it yields CASSSPGAGGRYEQYF.

The chain joins TRBV19 to TRBJ2-5, with D uncertain. This CDR3 contains 15 residues. Germline CDR1 and CDR2: LNHDA and SQIVND (reference sequence). Trimming shortened V by 3 bases and J by 1 base, and 12 bases separated the two germline ends. The CDR3 sequence is CASSMFGSAQETQYF. Here the CDR3 DNA reads TGTGCCAGTAGTATGTTCGGGTCCGCCCAAGAGACCCAGTACTTC.

In DNA, the CDR3 is TGTGCCAGCAGGGCCGGGACAGGGGGCGCCTACGAGCAGTACTTC. Protein sequence: CASRAGTGGAYEQYF. This rearrangement joins TRBV6-1 to TRBJ2-7, with TRBD1 identical over 12 bases. With 6 bases clipped from V and 2 bases from J, the junction kept 5 bases outside the gene matches. Germline V gene lookup returns CDR1 MNHNS and CDR2 SASEGT. The CDR3 consists of 15 residues.

V gene TRBV29-1 combines with J gene TRBJ2-5; unclear D gene. This CDR3 is 14 amino acids long. Per germline, CDR1 SQVTM and CDR2 ANQGSEA. Trimming left V 2 bases short and J 5 bases short, with 15 bases between. CDR3 coding DNA: TGCAGCGTTGAATGGAATGTCAGGTCGGAGACCCAGTACTTC. As protein: CSVEWNVRSETQYF.

The chain couples TRBV1 to TRBJ2-7; TRBD1 is the table's D call and was not checked against the DNA. TRBV1 is noted as a pseudogene. The CDR3 consists of 17 residues. CDR3 sequence reads: CTSSPNPRDSRSYEQYF. The CDR3 DNA follows: TGCACCAGCAGCCCCAACCCCCGGGACAGCAGATCCTACGAGCAGTACTTC.

This clone was detected only once. The chain joins TRBV5-4 to TRBJ2-1; possibly TRBD2 for D (5 bases). This CDR3 is built from 16 residues. Trimming pared 4 bases from V and 3 bases from J, leaving 17 bases between. CDR1 and CDR2 from the germline V gene are SGHNT and YYREEE (reference sequence). This CDR3 is CASSHSPRGSYNEQFF. The CDR3 nucleotides read TGTGCCAGCAGCCACAGTCCTCGGGGAAGCTACAATGAGCAGTTCTTC. Full variable domain (outside the CDR3, taken from reference TRBV5-4 and TRBJ2-1): ETGVTQSPTHLIKTRGQQVTLRCSSQSGHNTVSWYQQALGQGPQFIFQYYREEENGRGNFPPRFSGLQFPNYSSELNVNALELDDSALYLCASSHSPRGSYNEQFFGPGTRLTVL.

The chain employs TRBV28 and TRBJ1-6, with 11 bases aligning to TRBD1. Looked up from germline, CDR1 is MDHEN and CDR2 is SYDVKM. The CDR3 has 13 amino acids. J lost 10 bases, V lost 8 bases, and 4 bases had no gene match. The CDR3 protein is CASAGTGGSPLHF. The CDR3 nucleotides read TGTGCCAGCGCCGGGACAGGGGGATCACCCCTCCACTTT.